The 10 T cell receptor beta chains given below trace back to one sample, sequenced in a study of T cells in localized non-small cell lung cancer. Measured with immunoSEQ multiplex PCR; TCRdb has only the in-frame clones, and not every one. The sample includes approximately 76,000 clones, more than 75% of them seen just once. The material was peripheral blood, obtained before any cancer treatment. These receptors were collected from an older female donor with stage I lung adenocarcinoma.

This chain connects TRBV28 to TRBJ1-3; D is uncertain. The CDR3 length is 12 residues. Germline CDR1 is MDHEN and CDR2 is SYDVKM. V lost 8 bases and J 3 bases, leaving 8 bases between the germline ends. CDR3 protein: CASETLGNTIYF. The CDR3 nucleotides read TGTGCCAGCGAGACTCTTGGAAACACCATATATTTT.

For the CDR3, the DNA is TGTGCCAGCAGCTTTGGTCTGGCGGGAGCCTACAATGAGCAGTTCTTC. Translating it yields CASSFGLAGAYNEQFF. The chain joins TRBV7-2 to TRBJ2-1, with TRBD2 matching 7 bases. V shed 3 bases and J 2 bases; nucleotides not matched to a gene: 7. CDR1 and CDR2 (germline): SGHTA, FQGNSA. The CDR3 covers 16 residues.

The rearrangement joins TRBV12-5 to TRBJ2-7; D gene uncertain. V lost 7 bases and J lost 4, with 11 bases in between. The germline V gene encodes CDR1 LGHNT and CDR2 FRNRAP. The length of the CDR3 is 12 residues. CDR3 sequence (DNA): TGTGCTAGTGCCGAGGACGATTACGAGCAGTACTTC. Amino acids: CASAEDDYEQYF.

This chain uses TRBV4-3 with TRBJ2-7; 8 bases line up with TRBD2. The CDR3 runs to 14 residues. Germline lookup yields CDR1 LGHNA and CDR2 YSLEER. Trimming took 3 bases from V and 5 from J; bases not matched to a gene: 6. The CDR3 nucleotides read TGCGCCAGCAGCCACCGGGGGGGGCTCGACGAGCAGTACTTC. Residues: CASSHRGGLDEQYF.

The rearrangement uses TRBV28 and TRBJ2-5; the match to TRBD2 covers 9 bases. V trimming: 8 bases; J trimming: 4 bases; junction bases outside the gene matches: 8. Looked up from germline, CDR1 is MDHEN and CDR2 is SYDVKM. This CDR3 spans 14 amino acids. For the CDR3, the DNA is TGTGCCAGCCTCCCGAGCGGGGGGCGAGAGACCCAGTACTTC. Protein product: CASLPSGGRETQYF. The whole variable domain, filled in from reference TRBV28 and TRBJ2-5, reads DVKVTQSSRYLVKRTGEKVFLECVQDMDHENMFWYRQDPGLGLRLIYFSYDVKMKEKGDIPEGYSVSREKKERFSLILESASTNQTSMYLCASLPSGGRETQYFGPGTRLLVL.

The V call is TRBV7-9, the J call TRBJ2-3, with D hard to call. Germline CDR1 reads SEHNR; CDR2 reads FQNEAQ (reference sequence). V was trimmed by 5 bases and J by 6 bases, leaving 9 bases between them. The CDR3 runs to 12 residues. The CDR3: CASSPLGDTQYF. As DNA, the CDR3 is TGTGCCAGCAGCCCCCTTGGGGATACGCAGTATTTT.

The chain is built from TRBV4-3 and TRBJ2-7, with D maybe TRBD1 (5 bases). Germline CDR1 reads LGHNA; CDR2 reads YSLEER. V was shortened by 3 bases and J by 1 base, with 13 bases between the two germline ends. This CDR3 region has 15 residues. CDR3 protein: CASSHSNQGSYEQYF. CDR3 bases: TGCGCCAGCAGCCATTCCAATCAGGGATCCTACGAGCAGTACTTC.

The chain employs TRBV7-3 and TRBJ1-1, with D possibly being TRBD1 (5 bases). V was pared by 4 bases and J by 5 bases, with 11 bases between. Per the germline V gene, CDR1 is SGHTA and CDR2 is FQGTGA. This CDR3 region has 13 residues. Here the CDR3 reads CASSYQGLTEAFF. The DNA of the CDR3 is TGTGCCAGCAGCTACCAGGGTCTAACTGAAGCTTTCTTT. The whole variable domain, remainder taken from reference TRBV7-3 and TRBJ1-1, is GAGVSQTPSNKVTEKGKYVELRCDPISGHTALYWYRQSLGQGPEFLIYFQGTGAADDSGLPNDRFFAVRPEGSVSTLKIQRTERGDSAVYLCASSYQGLTEAFFGQGTRLTVV.

The rearrangement links TRBV7-2 to TRBJ2-7, with D unresolved. Trimming took off 3 bases at V and 4 bases at J, with 10 bases between the two ends. Germline V gene lookup returns CDR1 SGHTA and CDR2 FQGNSA. The CDR3 covers 13 residues. The CDR3 is CASSFPPSYEQYF. In nucleotides, the CDR3 is TGTGCCAGCAGCTTCCCCCCCTCGTACGAGCAGTACTTC.

CDR3 bases: TGCGCCAGCAGCCTCGGGACAGGGACACAGCCCCAGCATTTT. It codes for CASSLGTGTQPQHF. This rearrangement joins TRBV5-1 to TRBJ1-5; the match to TRBD1 covers 9 bases. The CDR3 totals 14 residues. Germline V CDR1 and CDR2: SGHRS, YFSETQ. With 4 bases clipped from V and 7 bases from J, the junction kept 6 bases outside the gene matches.